The subject of this entry is one T cell receptor beta chain. The data stem from a study of blood T cell repertoires in COVID-19. On the study more broadly: Sample material is recorded as cDNA or gDNA derived from T cells, B-cell-depleted T cells, or PBMCs.

Per the authors' pipeline: Estimation of nucleated cell counts was performed using reference gene primer amplification. The assay was immunoSEQ multiplex PCR, and TCRdb's table has in-frame clones only and misses some. V and J calls and clone size come straight from that table; D and trimming were deduced from the DNA. This repertoire shows around 130,000 clones, around four fifths found once; its top ten account for 9.5% to 13%. The ends were cut back, 5 bases at V and 8 bases at J, with 15 bases in the middle. In germline, CDR1 is SNHLY, CDR2 FYNNEI. The CDR3 spans 14 residues. The clonotype was recovered from a human donor in a cohort sampled during active COVID-19. The rearrangement joins TRBV2 to TRBJ1-4; maybe TRBD1 (6 bases). The sample was peripheral blood. The CDR3 nucleotides read TGTGCCAGCAGTTTCGGGACACCCAACGAAAAACTGTTTTTT. Amino acid sequence: CASSFGTPNEKLFF. Full variable domain (remainder filled in from reference TRBV2 and TRBJ1-4): EPEVTQTPSHQVTQMGQEVILRCVPISNHLYFYWYRQILGQKVEFLVSFYNNEISEKSEIFDDQFSVERPDGSNFTLKIRSTKLEDSAMYFCASSFGTPNEKLFFGSGTQLSVL.